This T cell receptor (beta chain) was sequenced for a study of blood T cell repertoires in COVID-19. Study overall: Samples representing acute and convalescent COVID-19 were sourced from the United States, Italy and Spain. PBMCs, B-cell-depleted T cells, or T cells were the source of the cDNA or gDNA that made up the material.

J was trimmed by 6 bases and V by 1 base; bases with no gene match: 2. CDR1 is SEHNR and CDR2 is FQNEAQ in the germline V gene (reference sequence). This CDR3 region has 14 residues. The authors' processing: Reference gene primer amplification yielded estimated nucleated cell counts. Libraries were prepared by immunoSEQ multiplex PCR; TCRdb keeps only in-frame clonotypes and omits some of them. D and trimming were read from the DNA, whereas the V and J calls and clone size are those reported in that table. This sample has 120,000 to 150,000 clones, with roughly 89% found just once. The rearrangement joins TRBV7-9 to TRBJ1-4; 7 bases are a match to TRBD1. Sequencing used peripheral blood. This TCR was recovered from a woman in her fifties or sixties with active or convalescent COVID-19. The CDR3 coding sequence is TGTGCCAGCAGCTTAGGACAGGGAGATGAAAAACTGTTTTTT. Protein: CASSLGQGDEKLFF.